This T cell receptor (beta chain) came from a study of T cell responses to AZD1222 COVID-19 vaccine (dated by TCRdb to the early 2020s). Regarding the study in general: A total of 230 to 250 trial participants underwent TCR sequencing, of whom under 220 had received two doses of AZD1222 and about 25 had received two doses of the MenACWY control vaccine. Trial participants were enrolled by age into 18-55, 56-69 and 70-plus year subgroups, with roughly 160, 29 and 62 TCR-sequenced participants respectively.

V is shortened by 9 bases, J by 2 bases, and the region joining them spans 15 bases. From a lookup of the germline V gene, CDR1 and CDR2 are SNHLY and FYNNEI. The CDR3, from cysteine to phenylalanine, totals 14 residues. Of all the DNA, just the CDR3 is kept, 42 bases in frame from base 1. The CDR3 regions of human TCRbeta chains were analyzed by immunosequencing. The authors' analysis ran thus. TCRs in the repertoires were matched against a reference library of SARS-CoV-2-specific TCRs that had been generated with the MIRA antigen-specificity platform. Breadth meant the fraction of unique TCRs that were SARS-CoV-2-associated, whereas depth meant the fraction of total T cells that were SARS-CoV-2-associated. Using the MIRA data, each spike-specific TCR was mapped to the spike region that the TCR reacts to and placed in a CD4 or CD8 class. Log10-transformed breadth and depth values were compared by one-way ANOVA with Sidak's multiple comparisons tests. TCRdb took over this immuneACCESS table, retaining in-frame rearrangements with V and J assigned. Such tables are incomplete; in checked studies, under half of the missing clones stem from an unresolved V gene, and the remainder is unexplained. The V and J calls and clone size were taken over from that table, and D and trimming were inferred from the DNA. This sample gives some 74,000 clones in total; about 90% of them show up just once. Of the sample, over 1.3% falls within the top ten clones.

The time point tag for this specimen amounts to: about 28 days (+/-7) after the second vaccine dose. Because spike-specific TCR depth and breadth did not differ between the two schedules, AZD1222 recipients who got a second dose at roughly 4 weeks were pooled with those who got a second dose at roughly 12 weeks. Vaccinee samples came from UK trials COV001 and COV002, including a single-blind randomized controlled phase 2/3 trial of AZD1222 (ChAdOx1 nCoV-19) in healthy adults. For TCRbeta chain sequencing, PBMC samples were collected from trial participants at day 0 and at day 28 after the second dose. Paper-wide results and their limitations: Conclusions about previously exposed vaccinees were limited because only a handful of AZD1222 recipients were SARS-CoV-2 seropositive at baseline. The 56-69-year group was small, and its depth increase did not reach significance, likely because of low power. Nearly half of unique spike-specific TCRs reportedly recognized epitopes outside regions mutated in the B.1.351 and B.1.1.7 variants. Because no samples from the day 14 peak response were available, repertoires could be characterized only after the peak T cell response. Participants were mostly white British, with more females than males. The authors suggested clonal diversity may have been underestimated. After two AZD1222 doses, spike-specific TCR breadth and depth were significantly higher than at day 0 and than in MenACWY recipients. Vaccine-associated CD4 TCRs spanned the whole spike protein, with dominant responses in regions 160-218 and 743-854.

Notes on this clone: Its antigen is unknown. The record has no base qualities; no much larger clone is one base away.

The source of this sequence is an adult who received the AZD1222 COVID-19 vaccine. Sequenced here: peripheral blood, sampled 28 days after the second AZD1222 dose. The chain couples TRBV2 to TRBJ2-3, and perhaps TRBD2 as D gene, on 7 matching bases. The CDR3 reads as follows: CARGGDSHTDTQYF. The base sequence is TGTGCCAGAGGGGGGGACTCGCACACAGATACGCAGTATTTT.